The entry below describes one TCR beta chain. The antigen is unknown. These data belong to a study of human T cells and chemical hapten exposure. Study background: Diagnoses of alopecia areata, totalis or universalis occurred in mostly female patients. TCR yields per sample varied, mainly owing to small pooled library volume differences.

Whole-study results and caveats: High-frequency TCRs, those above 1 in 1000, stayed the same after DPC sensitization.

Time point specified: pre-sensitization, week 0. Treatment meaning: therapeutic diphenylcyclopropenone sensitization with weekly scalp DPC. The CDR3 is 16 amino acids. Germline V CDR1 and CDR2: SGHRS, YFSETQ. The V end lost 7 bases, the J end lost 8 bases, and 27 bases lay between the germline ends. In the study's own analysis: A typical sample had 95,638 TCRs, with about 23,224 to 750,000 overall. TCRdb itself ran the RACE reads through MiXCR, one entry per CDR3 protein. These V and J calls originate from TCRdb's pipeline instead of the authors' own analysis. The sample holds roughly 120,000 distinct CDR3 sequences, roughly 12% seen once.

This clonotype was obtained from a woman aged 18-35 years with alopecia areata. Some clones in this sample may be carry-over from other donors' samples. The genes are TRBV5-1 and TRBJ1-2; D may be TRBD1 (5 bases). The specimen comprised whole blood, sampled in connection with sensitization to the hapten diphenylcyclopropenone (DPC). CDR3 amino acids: CASASSAGRKGEGYTF. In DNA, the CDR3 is TGCGCCAGCGCCTCCTCCGCAGGGCGGAAGGGAGAGGGCTACACCTTC.